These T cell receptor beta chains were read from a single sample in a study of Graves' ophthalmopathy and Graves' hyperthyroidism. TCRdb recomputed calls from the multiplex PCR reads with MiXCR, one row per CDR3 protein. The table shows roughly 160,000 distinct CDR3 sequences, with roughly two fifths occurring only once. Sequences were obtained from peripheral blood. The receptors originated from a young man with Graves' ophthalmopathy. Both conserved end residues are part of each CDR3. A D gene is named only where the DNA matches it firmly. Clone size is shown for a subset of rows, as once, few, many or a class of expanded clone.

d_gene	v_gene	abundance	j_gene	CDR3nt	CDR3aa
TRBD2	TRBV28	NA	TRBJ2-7	TGTGCCAGCAGTGCCCGGGACTACTCCTACGAGCAGTACTTC	CASSARDYSYEQYF
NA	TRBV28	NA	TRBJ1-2	TGTGCCAGCAGTATTGGGGGGTTGGGTGGCTACACCTTC	CASSIGGLGGYTF
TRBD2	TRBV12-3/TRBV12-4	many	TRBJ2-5	TGTGCCAGCAGTTTATCTGGGACTAGGGGGGAGACCCAGTACTTC	CASSLSGTRGETQYF
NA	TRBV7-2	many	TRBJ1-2	TGTGCCAGCAGCCAGGCAGGGAGCTGGGGCTATGGCTACACCTTC	CASSQAGSWGYGYTF
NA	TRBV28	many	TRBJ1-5	TGTGCCAGCAGTCAGACAGGCAACAATCAGCCCCAGCATTTT	CASSQTGNNQPQHF
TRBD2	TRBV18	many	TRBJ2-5	TGTGCCAGCTCACCACCAGCGGGAGAGCGAGAGACCCAGTACTTC	CASSPPAGERETQYF
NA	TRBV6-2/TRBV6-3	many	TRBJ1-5	TGTGCCAGCAGTTACTCGAGAAGGGCTGACAATCAGCCCCAGCATTTT	CASSYSRRADNQPQHF
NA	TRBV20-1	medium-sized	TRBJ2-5	TGCAGTGGGACAGTCCAAGAGACCCAGTACTTC	CSGTVQETQYF
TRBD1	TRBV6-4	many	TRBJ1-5	TGTGCCAGTAGAGGGGGACAGGGAAGGGTTGGCAATCAGCCCCAGCATTTT	CASRGGQGRVGNQPQHF
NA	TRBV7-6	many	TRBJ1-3	TGTGCCAGCAGCTTGGCGACTACAGGGAACTCTGGAAACACCATATATTTT	CASSLATTGNSGNTIYF